These T cell receptor beta chains were read from a single sample in a study of blood T cells in healthy people across ages. A single record per CDR3 protein comes from TCRdb applying MiXCR to the 5' RACE reads. The repertoire consists of about 680,000 distinct CDR3 sequences, with about 52% occurring once and the leading ten covering roughly 30%. The sample consisted of blood. The receptors stem from a woman aged 60-75 years in good health. CDR3s include the opening cysteine and the closing phenylalanine or tryptophan. A D gene is named only where the DNA matches it firmly. Part of the rows lack a size; the others show once, few, many or a class for expanded clones.

v_call	j_call	clone_size	d_call	cdr3_aa	cdr3_nt
TRBV29-1	TRBJ2-2	NA	NA	CSVAGANTGELFF	TGCAGCGTTGCAGGCGCGAACACCGGGGAGCTGTTTTTT
TRBV7-2	TRBJ1-4	NA	NA	CVSSKQGGREKLFF	TGTGTCAGCAGCAAACAGGGAGGGCGTGAAAAACTGTTTTTT
TRBV18	TRBJ1-1	NA	TRBD1	CASSPLRDSEAFF	TGTGCCAGCTCACCCCTCCGGGACAGTGAAGCTTTCTTT
TRBV12-3/TRBV12-4	TRBJ2-5	NA	NA	CASSPAGAGNYNEQYF	TGTGCCAGCAGCCCCGCCGGGGCAGGCAACTACAATGAGCAGTACTTC
TRBV6-2/TRBV6-3	TRBJ2-7	NA	TRBD1	CASSWGQGADEQYF	TGTGCCAGCAGTTGGGGACAGGGGGCAGACGAGCAGTACTTC
TRBV20-1	TRBJ2-7	many	TRBD1	CSAYGQENFYEQYF	TGCAGTGCTTATGGACAGGAGAACTTCTACGAGCAGTACTTC
TRBV4-3	TRBJ2-7	many	TRBD1	CASSLRDRSYEQYF	TGCGCCAGCAGCCTCCGGGACAGATCCTACGAGCAGTACTTC
TRBV20-1	TRBJ2-1	few	NA	CSAQGGAYNEQFF	TGCAGTGCTCAGGGGGGGGCTTACAATGAGCAGTTCTTC
TRBV6-5	TRBJ2-7	few	TRBD1	CASSYMDRVNEQYF	TGTGCCAGCAGTTACATGGACAGGGTGAACGAGCAGTACTTC
TRBV25-1	TRBJ2-7	NA	NA	CASRGNTYEQYF	TGTGCCAGCAGGGGGAATACCTACGAGCAGTACTTC
TRBV4-3	TRBJ2-1	NA	NA	CASSQGPSYNEQFF	TGCGCCAGCAGCCAGGGACCGTCCTACAATGAGCAGTTCTTC
TRBV20-1	TRBJ2-1	NA	NA	CSAIPAVSYNEQFF	TGCAGTGCTATACCAGCGGTGTCCTACAATGAGCAGTTCTTC
TRBV20-1	TRBJ1-2	NA	NA	CSAPTRIANYGYTF	TGCAGTGCTCCAACAAGGATTGCTAACTATGGCTACACCTTC
TRBV7-9	TRBJ1-6	few	TRBD1	CASSSTGNSPLHF	TGTGCCAGCAGCTCGACAGGGAATTCACCCCTCCACTTT
TRBV2	TRBJ1-4	NA	NA	CASSVGGALSNEKLFF	TGTGCCAGCAGTGTAGGAGGGGCTCTATCTAATGAAAAACTGTTTTTT
TRBV25-1	TRBJ2-5	NA	TRBD2	CASSPSGRADETQYF	TGTGCCAGCAGTCCCAGCGGGAGGGCCGATGAGACCCAGTACTTC
TRBV25-1	TRBJ1-2	NA	NA	CASSEPGRTPFGYTF	TGTGCCAGCAGTGAACCGGGACGGACCCCCTTTGGCTACACCTTC
TRBV4-3	TRBJ1-2	once	NA	CASNRDGSYGYTF	TGCGCCAGCAACCGGGACGGAAGCTATGGCTACACCTTC
TRBV29-1	TRBJ2-3	NA	TRBD2	CSVEGAGAPDTQYF	TGCAGCGTTGAAGGCGCGGGAGCCCCAGATACGCAGTATTTT
TRBV7-2	TRBJ2-5	NA	TRBD2	CASSLRWGGWGSGSYNEQYF	TGTGCCAGCAGCTTAAGGTGGGGGGGATGGGGTAGCGGGAGCTACAATGAGCAGTACTTC
TRBV9	TRBJ2-1	NA	NA	CASSVTDEQFF	TGTGCCAGCAGCGTAACTGATGAGCAGTTCTTC
TRBV30	TRBJ2-3	NA	TRBD2	CAWSSGTSASTDTQYF	TGTGCCTGGAGCTCCGGGACTAGCGCAAGCACAGATACGCAGTATTTT
TRBV4-2	TRBJ1-1	NA	NA	CASSQEGPGPTEAFF	TGTGCCAGCAGCCAAGAGGGGCCAGGGCCCACTGAAGCTTTCTTT
TRBV29-1	TRBJ2-1	few	NA	CSVGEYNEQFF	TGCAGCGTTGGGGAGTACAATGAGCAGTTCTTC
TRBV20-1	TRBJ2-5	once	NA	CSADRAEGARETQYF	TGCAGTGCCGATCGCGCGGAGGGGGCTAGGGAGACCCAGTACTTC
TRBV20-1	TRBJ2-7	NA	NA	CSARDGGTASDEQYF	TGCAGTGCTAGAGATGGGGGGACAGCGAGCGACGAGCAGTACTTC
TRBV4-3	TRBJ2-7	NA	TRBD2	CASSQGTGGRADYEQYF	TGCGCCAGCAGCCAAGGGACTGGCGGGAGGGCTGACTACGAGCAGTACTTC
TRBV29-1	TRBJ2-7	few	NA	CSVRQGAYEQYF	TGCAGCGTACGGCAGGGCGCCTACGAGCAGTACTTC
TRBV7-6	TRBJ2-5	few	NA	CASSSSGFQETQYF	TGTGCCAGCAGCTCAAGCGGGTTCCAAGAGACCCAGTACTTC
TRBV7-9	TRBJ2-1	many	NA	CASSLVGVAGNEQFF	TGTGCCAGCAGCTTAGTGGGGGTCGCCGGCAATGAGCAGTTCTTC
TRBV6-2/TRBV6-3	TRBJ1-5	NA	NA	CASAGQLSNQPQHF	TGTGCCAGCGCCGGACAACTCAGCAATCAGCCCCAGCATTTT
TRBV5-4	TRBJ2-7	NA	NA	CASSLGTPRSSSYEQYF	TGTGCCAGCAGCCTAGGGACCCCGAGGTCGAGCTCCTACGAGCAGTACTTC
TRBV28	TRBJ2-1	NA	TRBD2	CASSLRGRVLYNEQFF	TGTGCCAGCAGTTTACGGGGGAGGGTACTCTACAATGAGCAGTTCTTC
TRBV20-1	TRBJ2-1	NA	NA	CSALEGRTYYNEQFF	TGCAGTGCTCTGGAGGGGCGCACCTACTACAATGAGCAGTTCTTC
TRBV29-1	TRBJ2-3	NA	NA	CSVVKGPLGNTQYF	TGCAGCGTTGTGAAGGGCCCTTTGGGGAATACGCAGTATTTT
TRBV9	TRBJ1-2	few	NA	CASSEETVGGGYTF	TGTGCCAGCAGCGAGGAGACAGTTGGAGGTGGCTACACCTTC
TRBV28	TRBJ2-7	NA	NA	CASSSGGRYPYEQYF	TGTGCCAGCAGTTCAGGGGGGCGCTACCCCTACGAGCAGTACTTC
TRBV20-1	TRBJ2-1	NA	NA	CSARVQEFSYNEQFF	TGCAGTGCTAGAGTTCAGGAATTCTCCTACAATGAGCAGTTCTTC
TRBV29-1	TRBJ2-5	NA	NA	CSVYWTDWETQYF	TGCAGCGTGTACTGGACGGACTGGGAGACCCAGTACTTC
TRBV9	TRBJ2-3	NA	NA	CASTRDQGGTDTQYF	TGTGCCAGCACCAGGGATCAGGGTGGCACAGATACGCAGTATTTT
TRBV28	TRBJ1-1	NA	NA	CASKTRGLEAEAFF	TGTGCCAGCAAGACAAGGGGCCTGGAGGCTGAAGCTTTCTTT
TRBV18	TRBJ2-7	NA	TRBD2	CASSTTGTMVYEQYF	TGTGCCAGCTCAACTACCGGGACTATGGTATACGAGCAGTACTTC
TRBV27	TRBJ2-5	NA	NA	CASSSPYPEHYF	TGTGCCAGCAGTTCCCCGTACCCCGAGCACTACTTC
TRBV5-1	TRBJ2-1	NA	NA	CASRIGGDFYNEQFF	TGCGCCAGCAGGATCGGGGGAGACTTTTACAATGAGCAGTTCTTC
TRBV12-3/TRBV12-4	TRBJ2-5	NA	NA	CASSLLGAREETQYF	TGTGCCAGCAGTTTATTGGGGGCGCGGGAAGAGACCCAGTACTTC
TRBV10-3	TRBJ2-1	NA	NA	CAISESVQETQFF	TGTGCCATCAGTGAGTCAGTGCAAGAGACCCAGTTCTTC
TRBV4-2	TRBJ2-4	NA	TRBD1	CASSSHDRGKNIQYF	TGTGCCAGCAGCAGCCATGACAGGGGGAAAAACATTCAGTACTTC
TRBV28	TRBJ1-2	NA	TRBD1	CATATGYGYTF	TGTGCCACCGCGACAGGGTATGGCTACACCTTC